This is a list of T cell receptor beta chains from one sample in a study of CD8+CD57+ T cells in acquired aplastic anemia. One entry per CDR3 protein results from TCRdb running MiXCR on the reads. The data contain 450,000 to 550,000 distinct CDR3 sequences, roughly 34% of them singletons. Input material: sorted CD4+, CD8+, or CD8+CD57+ T cells (not recorded which) from PBMCs. Receptor source: a human donor with aplastic anemia. Both conserved end residues are part of each CDR3. The D gene is left open where the match is weak. Part of the rows lack a size; the others show once, few, many or a class for expanded clones.

d_call	v_call	clone_size	j_call	cdr3_nt	cdr3_aa
-	TRBV7-9	-	TRBJ2-7	TGTGCCAGCGCCCAGCTCTACGAGCAGTACTTC	CASAQLYEQYF
-	TRBV7-3	-	TRBJ2-2	TGTGCCAGCAGCTTAACAGGACTTCCCGGGGAGCTGTTTTTT	CASSLTGLPGELFF
-	TRBV2	many	TRBJ1-6	TGTGCCAGCAGTGCGGGGCCCCTACAGAATTCACCCCTCCACTTT	CASSAGPLQNSPLHF
TRBD1	TRBV30	many	TRBJ2-5	TGTGCCTGGACTCCCGACAGGGCAGAGACCCAGTACTTC	CAWTPDRAETQYF
-	TRBV9	-	TRBJ1-2	TGTGCCAGCAGCATAGGCAGGTTGGGATCAACGAACTATGGCTACACCTTC	CASSIGRLGSTNYGYTF
-	TRBV5-8	few	TRBJ1-1	TGTGCCAGCAGCTTGTTTATGGGAGGGGACGCTTTCTTT	CASSLFMGGDAFF
TRBD1	TRBV10-3	-	TRBJ2-3	TGTGCCATCAGAGCCGGGACAGAGATTAGCACAGATACGCAGTATTTT	CAIRAGTEISTDTQYF
TRBD1	TRBV19	many	TRBJ1-1	TGTGCCAGTAGTATCGACAGGGGGAAGACTGAAGCTTTCTTT	CASSIDRGKTEAFF
-	TRBV20-1	few	TRBJ2-2	TGCAGTGCTAGGGTACTCGGGGAGCTGTTTTTT	CSARVLGELFF
TRBD1	TRBV2	-	TRBJ2-5	TGTGCCAGCAGTTCGACACCCGGACAGGGAACGGAGACCCAGTACTTC	CASSSTPGQGTETQYF
TRBD1	TRBV7-2	-	TRBJ2-7	TGTGCCAGCAGCTTAGTCCAGGGGGCCTCATACGAGCAGTACTTC	CASSLVQGASYEQYF
TRBD1	TRBV25-1	-	TRBJ1-2	TGTGCCTCCACCTCTGGGACAGGGTATGGCTACACCTTC	CASTSGTGYGYTF
-	TRBV7-9	-	TRBJ2-7	TGTGCCAGCGGCCGCAGCGGGTCCCGCGAGCAGTACTTC	CASGRSGSREQYF
-	TRBV14	once	TRBJ1-6	TGTGCCAGCAGCCAAGGCTGGGGGAATTCACCCCTCCACTTT	CASSQGWGNSPLHF
-	TRBV19	once	TRBJ2-1	TGTGCCAGTAGTATACAGGGGAGGGCCCCTAACAATGAGCAGTTCTTC	CASSIQGRAPNNEQFF
TRBD1	TRBV15	-	TRBJ2-7	TGTGCCACCAGCAGCACAGACAGGGACTCCTACGAGCAGTACTTC	CATSSTDRDSYEQYF